This TCR beta chain comes out of a study of neurological immune-mediated disorders. CDR1 SGHRS and CDR2 YFSETQ come from the germline V gene. The junction had 1 base not matched to a gene; V was cut back by 3 bases and J by 9 bases. The CDR3 totals 13 residues. The cDNA was generated through 5'RACE incorporating 10-nucleotide random UMIs. Over 170 million TCR-beta sequences from 15-18 subjects came out of each sequencing run. Via MiXCR, TCRdb re-called the 5' RACE reads, giving one row per CDR3 protein. The table lists roughly 80,000 distinct CDR3 sequences, approximately 10% of them singletons, with about 1.8% in the top ten. At least ten counts were recorded for this clonotype. Its antigen remains unknown. Volunteers from a blood bank in Maryland, USA, constituted the healthy controls. The study's findings and limits: The greatest TCR clonal expansion appeared in HTLV-1-associated myelopathy and the smallest, falling below healthy controls, in multiple sclerosis.

The chain has TRBV5-1 and TRBJ1-6; TRBD1 aligns across 9 bases. The sample consisted of PBMCs. The receptor comes from a man in his forties or fifties in good health. This CDR3 is CASSWDRASPLHF. The CDR3, as DNA: TGCGCCAGCAGCTGGGACAGGGCTTCACCCCTCCACTTT. Together with reference TRBV5-1 and TRBJ1-6, the CDR3 gives the full variable domain: KAGVTQTPRYLIKTRGQQVTLSCSPISGHRSVSWYQQTPGQGLQFLFEYFSETQRNKGNFPGRFSGRQFSNSRSEMNVSTLELGDSALYLCASSWDRASPLHFGNGTRLTVT.